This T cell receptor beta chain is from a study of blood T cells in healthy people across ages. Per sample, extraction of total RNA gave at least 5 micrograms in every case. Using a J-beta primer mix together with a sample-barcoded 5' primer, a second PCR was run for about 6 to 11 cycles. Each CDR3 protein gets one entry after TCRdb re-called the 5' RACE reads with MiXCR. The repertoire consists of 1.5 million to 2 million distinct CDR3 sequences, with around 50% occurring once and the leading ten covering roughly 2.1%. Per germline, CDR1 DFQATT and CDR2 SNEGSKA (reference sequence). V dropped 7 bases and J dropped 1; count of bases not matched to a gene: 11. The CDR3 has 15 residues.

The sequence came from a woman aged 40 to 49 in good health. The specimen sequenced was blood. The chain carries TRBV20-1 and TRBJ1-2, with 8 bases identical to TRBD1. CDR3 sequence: CSGSLGQGINYGYTF. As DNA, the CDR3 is TGCAGTGGCTCCCTCGGACAGGGAATTAACTATGGCTACACCTTC.